A selection of T cell receptor beta chains follows, all from one sample in a study of blood T cell repertoires in COVID-19. The table came from immunoSEQ multiplex PCR; TCRdb's copy has only in-frame clones and leaves some out. The sample holds about 160,000 clones, approximately 88% seen once. Source material: peripheral blood. These receptors were collected from a woman older than 75 with active or convalescent COVID-19. Both conserved end residues are part of each CDR3.

CAWTPGGWGYTF,TRBV30
CASSPSGAQLIPFF,TRBV18
CASSPPEQGPTF,TRBV18
CSVDGGPNEKLFF,TRBV29-1
CASSEAGGPSNEQFF,TRBV6-2/TRBV6-3
CASSYQPGREETQYF,TRBV6-5
CASSGDRGGNTIYF,TRBV9
CASSPHTSGVETQYF,TRBV6-2/TRBV6-3
CASSLLATGANRVYGYTF,TRBV27
CASFTQPYGYTF,TRBV12-3/TRBV12-4
CASSQSVPLSGNTIYF,TRBV4-3
CASSLLAGNTEAFF,TRBV7-2
CASSYDRVGDQPQHF,TRBV7-8
CASSPRWDRVYEQYF,TRBV11-2
CASSPSTDTQYF,TRBV3-1/TRBV3-2
CASRKGTGGNQPQHF,TRBV6-5
CASSLVQGTNTEAFF,TRBV7-9
CASSGQGAGQPQHF,TRBV2
CAIDDSLTNSPLHF,TRBV2
CASREDRGSTEAFF,TRBV19
CASSLQESSYNEQFF,TRBV5-1
CASSLVGTVLNAEAFF,TRBV7-2
CASSVKDRINTGELFF,TRBV9
CASRGGGNQPQHF,TRBV12-3/TRBV12-4
CASSGSDRSSGANVLTF,TRBV28
CASTYRGGSEQYF,TRBV27
CSVEDIGSTKNIQYF,TRBV29-1
CASSQDSGFAEAFF,TRBV4-3
CASSQDGGNSPLHF,TRBV14
CAISGGSLNTEAFF,TRBV10-3
CASSQSAGGPGELFF,TRBV4-1
CASSYQTGNGYTF,TRBV6-6
CASRGQGEVYGYTF,TRBV6-5
CASSPSTGNEQYF,TRBV18
CASSPRAGGYEQYF,TRBV7-2
CASSRVGTGNQETQYF,TRBV5-5
CASSYEWVGREETNEKLFF,TRBV6-7
CASMTGNIPNEQFF,TRBV27
CASSPAGGQNIQYF,TRBV9
CASSLSGGQTGTF,TRBV28
CSARDPEKLFF,TRBV20-1
CARPGTEVYSYEQYF,TRBV21-1
CASSISRRDYGYTF,TRBV19
CASSTDRSLAFF,TRBV19
CASSSDYNSPLHF,TRBV7-2